This TCR beta chain was found in a study of cytomegalovirus exposure and HLA in healthy donors. The V end was cut by 3 bases, the J end by 4 bases, with 9 bases between. This CDR3 has 13 residues. CDR1 LNHDA and CDR2 SQIVND come from the germline V gene (reference sequence). Study observations and caveats: Most CMV-associated TCR beta chains appeared HLA-restricted in a later analysis. Only CMV serostatus was available as immune exposure information. Diagnosis of cytomegalovirus status made by the classifier reportedly showed high specificity and sensitivity.

A multiplex PCR was run with 60 Vbeta primers and 13 Jbeta primers. Sequencing was performed with immunoSEQ multiplex PCR; in TCRdb, only in-frame clones are kept and a portion is missing. Found here are 150,000 to 200,000 clones, 65% to 90% of them singletons; the top ten hold under 3%. This clone was picked up a small number of times. Antigen specificity is unknown. V gene TRBV19 combines with J gene TRBJ1-2, with D uncertain. This clonotype was sampled from a male donor in good health and CMV-seronegative. Source material: PBMCs. As DNA, the CDR3 is TGTGCCAGTAGTATGGCACAGATCTATGGCTACACCTTC. It codes for CASSMAQIYGYTF.